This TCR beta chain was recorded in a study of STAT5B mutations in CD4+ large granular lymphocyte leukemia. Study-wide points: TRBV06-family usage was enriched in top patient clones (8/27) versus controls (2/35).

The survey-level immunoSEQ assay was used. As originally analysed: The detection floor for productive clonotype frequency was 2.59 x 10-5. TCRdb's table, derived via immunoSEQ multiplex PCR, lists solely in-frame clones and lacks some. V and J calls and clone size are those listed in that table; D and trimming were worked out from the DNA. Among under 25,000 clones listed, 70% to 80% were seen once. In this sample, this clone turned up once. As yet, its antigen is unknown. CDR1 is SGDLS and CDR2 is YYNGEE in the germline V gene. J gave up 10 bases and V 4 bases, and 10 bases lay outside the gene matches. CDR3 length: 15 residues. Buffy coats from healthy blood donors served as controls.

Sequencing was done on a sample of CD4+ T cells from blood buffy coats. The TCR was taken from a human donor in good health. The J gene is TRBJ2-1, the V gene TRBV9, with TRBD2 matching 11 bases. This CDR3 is CASSTTSGSLGEQFF. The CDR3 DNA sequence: TGTGCCAGCAGCACCACTAGCGGGAGCTTAGGGGAGCAGTTCTTC.